This T cell receptor (beta chain) comes out of a study of shared clonotypes between healthy human individuals. General study findings and limits: Across subsets, estimated richness was generally greater for naive than for memory populations. Blood alone was sampled, and tissue repertoires likely differ.

Some clones are missing from TCRdb's copy, which holds only in-frame ones; the method was immunoSEQ multiplex PCR. Here the sample spans 2 million to 2.5 million clones, approximately 95% being singletons. Turning to this clone: Antigen: not known.

Sequencing input: naive CD4+ T cells from PBMCs. Subset described: CD45RA+ positively selected. The TCR comes from a man aged 18-30 years in good health. Some clones in this sample may be carry-over from other donors' samples.

CDR3 in DNA: TGCGCCAGCAGCTTGAGGACAGGCGCCGAGACCCAGTACTTC. Encoded protein: CASSLRTGAETQYF. The chain recombines TRBV5-1 with TRBJ2-5, with 7 bases matching TRBD1. The CDR3 totals 14 residues. CDR1 is SGHRS, CDR2 YFSETQ, per germline. J lost 5 bases, V lost 1 base, and 5 bases had no gene match.